Shown below are 21 T cell receptor beta chains from a single sample sequenced in a study of cytomegalovirus exposure and HLA in healthy donors (dated by TCRdb to 2015 to 2018). Library preparation employed the immunoSEQ multiplex PCR assay. The multiplex PCR relied on a mix of 60 forward primers for TCR Vbeta segments and 13 reverse primers for TCR Jbeta segments. Imported from immuneACCESS, the table was reduced by TCRdb to in-frame sequences with V and J called. These copies leave out some clones; in studies compared against another copy, an unresolved V gene accounts for under half, and the cause of the remainder is not known. The sample yields under 200,000 clones; approximately 86% were counted once. Clones ranked in the top ten supply roughly 0.34% of the sample. The material sequenced was PBMCs. These receptors all come from a woman aged 25 to 39 in good health and CMV-seronegative.

The V and J genes are TRBV11-3 and TRBJ2-3; tentatively, D is TRBD2 (6 bases). The V end was cut by 4 bases, the J end by 3 bases, with 14 bases between. The CDR3 is 15 amino acids. Germline CDR1 SGHNT, CDR2 YENEEA. The CDR3 sequence: CASSSRGRSTDTQYF. The CDR3, as DNA: TGTGCCAGCAGCTCCCGGGGGAGGTCGACAGATACGCAGTATTTT.

This clone appeared a few times. V gene TRBV11-2 combines with J gene TRBJ2-2; 8 bases map to TRBD1. The CDR3 covers 15 residues. The germline V gene encodes CDR1 SGHAT and CDR2 FQNNGV. V lost 4 bases and J lost 4; bases outside the gene matches: 5. This chain's CDR3 is CASSSGQGGTGELFF. The CDR3 coding sequence is TGTGCCAGCAGCTCTGGACAGGGCGGCACCGGGGAGCTGTTTTTT.

The chain has TRBV6-1 and TRBJ2-3; 8 bases line up with TRBD2. V was clipped by 7 bases and J by 1 base; unmatched bases: 4. Germline CDR1 and CDR2: MNHNS and SASEGT. CDR3 length equals 14 residues. The DNA for the CDR3 is TGTGCCAGCAATTCACTAGCGGGCACAGATACGCAGTATTTT. Protein sequence: CASNSLAGTDTQYF.

The chain employs TRBV2 and TRBJ2-7; D not resolved. Trimming cost V 6 bases and J 6 bases, with 21 bases left between them. Looked up from germline, CDR1 is SNHLY and CDR2 is FYNNEI. The CDR3 runs to 15 residues. CDR3 protein: CASRPLGGLSFEQYF. CDR3 DNA: TGTGCCAGCAGGCCATTAGGCGGCCTCTCGTTCGAGCAGTACTTC.

V gene TRBV2 combines with J gene TRBJ2-3; 9 positions match TRBD2. J was trimmed by 8 bases and V by 6 bases; bases with no gene match: 3. This CDR3 has 12 residues. CDR1 SNHLY and CDR2 FYNNEI come from the germline V gene. CDR3 nucleotides: TGTGCCAGCAGCGGGCGGGGGGGTACGCAGTATTTT. Its protein is CASSGRGGTQYF.

This rearrangement joins TRBV28 to TRBJ2-7, with D possibly being TRBD2 (6 bases). Trimming took off 1 base at V and 1 base at J, with 11 bases between the two ends. Germline CDR1 and CDR2: MDHEN and SYDVKM. This CDR3 comprises 15 residues. CDR3 coding DNA: TGTGCCAGCAGTTTATTTGGGACTGAGTCCTACGAGCAGTACTTC. Its translation is CASSLFGTESYEQYF.

This rearrangement joins TRBV13 to TRBJ2-2; the match to TRBD1 covers 7 bases. Germline CDR1 and CDR2: PRHDT and FYEKMQ (reference sequence). The CDR3 contains 12 residues. V gave up 1 base and J gave up 11 bases; unmatched junction bases: 1. CDR3 amino acids: CASSLEGGELFF. The CDR3 region has the DNA TGTGCCAGCAGCTTAGAAGGGGGCGAGCTGTTTTTT.

The chain joins TRBV27 to TRBJ2-1, with 10 bases matching TRBD2. With V trimmed by 4 bases and J by 6 bases, 6 bases remained unmatched. Germline V gene lookup returns CDR1 MNHEY and CDR2 SMNVEV (reference sequence). This CDR3 is built from 15 residues. The DNA for the CDR3 is TGTGCCAGCAGTTCGCTAGCGGGAGTTTTCAATGAGCAGTTCTTC. It is translated as CASSSLAGVFNEQFF.

The genes are TRBV7-9 and TRBJ1-2, with D unclear. This CDR3 has 13 residues. V was clipped by 2 bases and J by 8 bases, with 12 bases between them. CDR1 is SEHNR and CDR2 is FQNEAQ in the germline V gene (reference sequence). The CDR3 sequence is CASSLQVTAGYTF. The CDR3 bases are TGTGCCAGCAGCTTACAAGTCACAGCCGGCTACACCTTC.

About this clone: At one end, the junction sequence differs from germline, possibly due to a read error. The chain uses TRBV5-4 and TRBJ2-6, with 10 nucleotides matching TRBD1. CDR1 SGHNT and CDR2 YYREEE come from the germline V gene (reference sequence). The CDR3 consists of 17 residues. The CDR3 is CASSFDRGLAGVNVLTF. The CDR3 DNA sequence: TGTGCCAGCAGCTTTGACAGGGGGCTGGCTGGGGTCAACGTCCTGACTTTC.

The V and J genes are TRBV11-2 and TRBJ1-1; possibly TRBD1 for D (6 bases). Germline loops: CDR1 SGHAT, CDR2 FQNNGV. The CDR3 sequence is 15 residues long. V lost 4 bases and J 0 bases, leaving 12 bases between the germline ends. The CDR3 region is CASSYNNRVNTEAFF. DNA of the CDR3: TGTGCCAGCAGCTATAATAACAGGGTGAACACTGAAGCTTTCTTT.

The genes are TRBV4-2 and TRBJ2-3, with a weak D call TRBD1 (7 bases). Germline CDR1 reads LGHNA; CDR2 reads YNFKEQ. Trimming shortened V by 4 bases and J by 4 bases, and 24 bases separated the two germline ends. The CDR3 is made up of 18 amino acids. The CDR3 protein is CASSPRVLGRGDPDTQYF. CDR3 coding DNA: TGTGCCAGCAGCCCACGGGTCCTTGGCAGGGGGGACCCAGATACGCAGTATTTT.

The gene calls are TRBV2 and TRBJ2-5; 7 nucleotides agree with TRBD1. Germline values: CDR1 SNHLY, CDR2 FYNNEI. Unmatched junction bases numbered 13, after V lost 4 bases and J lost 5 bases. The CDR3 loop spans 16 amino acids. The CDR3 sequence: CASSVEAGGVMETQYF. DNA of the CDR3: TGTGCCAGCAGTGTTGAGGCAGGGGGAGTAATGGAGACCCAGTACTTC.

The rearrangement uses TRBV2 and TRBJ2-7; 7 bases align to TRBD1. The CDR3 has 14 residues. The germline V gene encodes CDR1 SNHLY and CDR2 FYNNEI. The V gene end was trimmed by 6 bases and the J gene end by 3 bases; junction bases not matched to a gene: 8. This CDR3 is CASRANRDSYEQYF. The CDR3 DNA is TGTGCCAGCAGGGCAAATCGGGACAGCTACGAGCAGTACTTC.

V usage is TRBV7-3 and J usage is TRBJ2-2; the D is unclear. V lost 2 bases to trimming and J lost 1 base, with 11 bases between them. CDR3 length: 16 residues. Germline values: CDR1 SGHTA, CDR2 FQGTGA. The CDR3 region has the DNA TGTGCCAGCAGCTTATATGGCCCGGGGAACACCGGGGAGCTGTTTTTT. It specifies CASSLYGPGNTGELFF.

The chain carries TRBV29-1 and TRBJ2-7, with D possibly matching TRBD2 (7 bases). V gave up 1 base and J gave up 6 bases, with 13 bases separating them. This CDR3 spans 13 amino acids. Germline lookup yields CDR1 SQVTM and CDR2 ANQGSEA. CDR3 amino acids: CSVEVAGAGEQYF. DNA for the CDR3: TGCAGCGTTGAAGTTGCGGGGGCTGGCGAGCAGTACTTC.

The chain uses TRBV4-1 and TRBJ2-3; D uncertain. V lost 5 bases and J lost 3, with 9 bases in between. CDR1 is MGHRA, CDR2 YSYEKL, per germline. The CDR3 runs to 13 residues. The CDR3 sequence is CASSGLVTDTQYF. The DNA for the CDR3 is TGCGCCAGCAGCGGTCTAGTGACAGATACGCAGTATTTT.

The chain uses TRBV30 and TRBJ2-7; 7 bases line up with TRBD2. The V gene's germline CDR1 is GTSNPN and CDR2 SVGIG (reference sequence). V shed 3 bases, J shed 3 bases, and the junction held 5 bases outside the gene matches. This CDR3 spans 13 amino acids. The CDR3 DNA follows: TGTGCCTGGAGGGCTAGCGGTATCTACGAGCAGTACTTC. This translates into CAWRASGIYEQYF.

The V call is TRBV6-5, the J call TRBJ2-3; D call uncertain. The V end was cut by 4 bases, the J end by 6 bases, with 8 bases between. Germline CDR1 reads MNHEY; CDR2 reads SVGAGI. This CDR3 comprises 12 residues. CDR3 DNA: TGTGCCAGCAGTTCCGACTGGGATACGCAGTATTTT. Its protein product is CASSSDWDTQYF.

The chain joins TRBV7-9 to TRBJ2-2; maybe TRBD2 (5 bases). CDR3 length: 14 residues. Germline CDR1 SEHNR, CDR2 FQNEAQ (reference sequence). V gave up 5 bases and J gave up 1 base, with 8 bases separating them. The CDR3 nucleotides are TGTGCCAGCAGCATGGACTGGAACACCGGGGAGCTGTTTTTT. Amino acid sequence: CASSMDWNTGELFF.

The gene calls are TRBV5-5 and TRBJ2-7; 10 bases are a match to TRBD2. The length of the CDR3 is 13 residues. CDR1 is SGHKS, CDR2 YYEKEE, per germline (reference sequence). J lost 11 bases, V lost 3 bases, and 8 bases had no gene match. CDR3 protein: CASSSLAGESEYF. In DNA form, the CDR3 reads TGTGCCAGCAGCTCCCTAGCGGGAGAGTCGGAGTACTTC. Looking up the rest from reference TRBV5-5 and TRBJ2-7 gives the full variable domain: DAGVTQSPTHLIKTRGQQVTLRCSPISGHKSVSWYQQVLGQGPQFIFQYYEKEERGRGNFPDRFSARQFPNYSSELNVNALLLGDSALYLCASSSLAGESEYFGPGTRLTVT.